This record looks at one T cell receptor (beta chain) sequence and its context. What it recognizes is unknown. These data come from a study of OX40 agonist ivuxolimab in advanced cancers. Overall study: Ivuxolimab is a fully human IgG2 antibody that activates OX40 (CD134). Points from the study as a whole: At doses 0.1 to 3.0 mg/kg, CD4+ and CD8+ clones expanded.

Samples of blood were obtained at baseline, on cycle 4 day 1, and on cycle 7 day 1. Libraries were prepared by immunoSEQ multiplex PCR; TCRdb keeps only in-frame clonotypes and omits some of them. The sample shows tens of thousands of clones, 76% of them seen only once. Trimming at V came to 4 bases and at J to 1 base, leaving 7 bases not matched to a gene. Germline V gives CDR1 LNHDA, CDR2 SQIVND (reference sequence). The length of the CDR3 is 16 residues. The chain joins TRBV19 to TRBJ1-1; 9 bases match TRBD1. This material consisted of CD4+ or CD8+ T cells sorted from blood, taken in a trial of the OX40 agonist ivuxolimab. The sequence came from an adult with an advanced solid tumor such as melanoma, head and neck, liver or kidney cancer. Here the CDR3 DNA reads TGTGCCAGTAGTAACAGGGGGCTAATTAAGAACACTGAAGCTTTCTTT. This gives the protein CASSNRGLIKNTEAFF.